The 3 T cell receptor beta chains below were found in one sample sequenced in a study of blood T cell repertoires in COVID-19. Produced via immunoSEQ multiplex PCR; TCRdb's table is partial and in-frame only. The sample carries 200,000 to 250,000 clones, about 90% recorded once. Sequences were obtained from peripheral blood. These receptors were taken from a woman aged 25 to 45 who had recovered from COVID-19.

This clone has just one count. V gene TRBV27 combines with J gene TRBJ2-2; TRBD1 matches 9 bases. V shed 6 bases, J shed 6 bases, and the junction held 8 bases outside the gene matches. Germline V lookup: CDR1 MNHEY, CDR2 SMNVEV (reference sequence). The CDR3 has 15 amino acids. CDR3 region: CASSNRGPYPGELFF. CDR3 DNA sequence: TGTGCCAGCAGCAACAGGGGGCCCTACCCCGGGGAGCTGTTTTTT.

The chain combines TRBV27 with TRBJ2-2; D might be TRBD1 (6 bases). The germline CDR1 and CDR2 sequences are MNHEY and SMNVEV (reference sequence). CDR3 length: 15 amino acids. Trimming removed 5 bases from V and 7 bases from J, with 17 bases in between. The CDR3, as DNA: TGTGCCAGCAGTCCTCGACAGGTCTTGATCGGGGAGCTGTTTTTT. Amino acids: CASSPRQVLIGELFF.

The chain is built from TRBV5-1 and TRBJ2-3; 9 bases align to TRBD2. The CDR3 has 14 residues. Germline trimming cut 3 bases from V and 5 bases from J; bases unmatched to any gene: 4. Germline V CDR1 and CDR2: SGHRS, YFSETQ. CDR3 nucleotide sequence: TGCGCCAGCAGCTCGACTAGCGGCCGAGATACGCAGTATTTT. Its protein product is CASSSTSGRDTQYF.